This paragraph covers one T cell receptor beta chain sequence. This clonotype was counted many times. The specificity of this receptor is unknown. Base qualities are not provided; no much larger clone lies one nucleotide away. The CDR3 contains 13 residues, cysteine and phenylalanine counted. Only the CDR3 part of the read is kept: 39 bases, read in frame from the first base. From a lookup of the germline V gene (reference sequence), CDR1 and CDR2 are DFQATT and SNEGSKA. Germline trimming amounts to 6 bases on V and 5 bases on J, with 7 as the count of junction bases outside the gene matches. The data stem from a study of neurological immune-mediated disorders (dated by TCRdb to the late 2010s). Study-level background: Among the 34 multiple sclerosis patients, relapsing-remitting MS accounted for approximately 31 and secondary progressive MS accounted for 3. The 95 to 120 TCR-beta libraries covered PBMC samples along with longitudinal samples, technical triplicates, and paired sorted CD4+ and CD8+ T-cell subsets. The study compared peripheral blood TCR-beta repertoires of HTLV-I-associated myelopathy (HAM/TSP) patients, multiple sclerosis patients and healthy controls using UMI-based sequencing. Of the roughly 70 subjects in the cohort, about 14 were HAM/TSP patients, approximately 35 were multiple sclerosis patients, and about 20 were healthy controls.

cDNA was synthesized by template-switch 5'RACE using a primer carrying a 10-nucleotide random unique molecular identifier by which each TCR transcript was tagged. Each sequencing run produced over 200 million TCR-beta sequences covering 15-18 subjects. Total RNA was extracted with the RNeasy kit. Using the KAPA Real-time Library Amplification kit, TCR-beta VDJ regions were amplified with primers for the TCR constant region and the 5'RACE anchor. Sample indexes and Illumina adaptors were added in a first PCR, after which library yield was increased in a second PCR. After purification with Ampure beads, the TCR product of roughly 650 bp was size-selected on a 2% E-gel SizeSelection system. Before pooling, library quality was checked on a Bioanalyzer, concentration was measured with Qubit, and libraries were quantified with the Kapa Library Quantification kit. Libraries were sequenced paired-end 2 x 150 bp on an Illumina HiSeq 2500. To increase sequence diversity, roughly 24-32% phiX was spiked into each library pool. In the original analysis: The quality-filtered reads were processed with the UMI-based MiGEC pipeline, whose error correction step removed more than 90% of the raw TCR sequences. VDJ genes were aligned to IMGT germline references, and clonotypes were defined by unique CDR3 amino acid sequence plus V-J genes. Clonal expansion, Shannon diversity and CDR3 relatedness were evaluated with VDJtools (CalcPairwiseDistances, ClusterSamples), while phylogenetic trees were built in CLCbio workbench. Clones with at least 8 unique UMIs were defined as expanded, with this threshold being based on coefficient-of-variation modelling across technical triplicates. Through fastp at Q25 and MiXCR, TCRdb rebuilt clones from the public reads, retaining in-frame beta chains. Rows with one shared CDR3 protein collapse into an entry with the most common genes and DNA. What appears here as the V and J calls and clone size reflects TCRdb's work, not the paper's. Across this sample there are 46,000 or so distinct CDR3 sequences, with roughly 4.4% seen only once. Approximately 5.4% of the sample lies in the top ten.

What the study reported, not specific to this receptor: Repertoires from 18 of 34 MS patients were grouped by phylogenetic analysis into a cluster of related CDR3 sequences, suggesting a possible repertoire-level signature. The highest TCR clonal expansion was observed in HAM/TSP patients, whereas the lowest was observed in MS patients, even when compared with healthy controls. The MS cluster showed no association with clinical or MRI features, and the authors stated that larger cohorts are needed. Across subjects, expanded clones never shared an identical CDR3 amino acid sequence, which suggests that the TCR-beta repertoires in every group were private.

Libraries from unsorted PBMCs were made from 2 million PBMCs kept in RNAlater at -80 degrees C until RNA extraction. Multiple sclerosis patients were enrolled in a US clinical protocol evaluating disease progression by magnetic resonance imaging. PBMCs were separated from peripheral blood using Ficoll-Hypaque density gradient centrifugation and then cryopreserved in liquid nitrogen. Sequenced sample: PBMCs. The TCR was taken from a woman in her fifties or sixties with multiple sclerosis. The chain links TRBV20-1 with TRBJ1-2; 9 of the junction bases match TRBD1. CDR3 sequence: CSAQSGTGYGYTF. The bases are TGCAGTGCCCAATCCGGGACAGGGTATGGCTACACCTTC.